This record covers a single T cell receptor beta chain. It has no known antigen specificity. No quality values exist for individual bases; no much larger clone is one base distant. Whole blood was collected in K2EDTA tubes by collaborating institutions according to the institutions' own protocols. For TCRbeta analysis, collaborator samples were shipped as frozen whole blood, as isolated PBMCs, or as DNA extracted from either sample type. TCRbeta CDR3 regions were amplified from genomic DNA by means of the immunoSEQ Assay, a bias-controlled multiplex PCR. From the authors' description of their analysis: The number of nucleated cells in each sample was estimated from the amplification of reference gene primers within the assay. Sequence reads were collapsed and filtered to measure the absolute abundance of every unique TCRbeta CDR3 rearrangement. For each sample, productive Simpson clonality was calculated by taking the square root of Simpson's diversity index across productive rearrangements. TCRdb re-hosts the immuneACCESS table, in-frame sequences only. Its copies lack some clones; in the studies checked, an unresolved V gene accounts for under half of them, and the cause for the rest is not known. The V and J calls and clone size were taken over from that table, and D and trimming were inferred from the DNA. The sample data list roughly 68,000 clones, and about 90% of these were observed just once. Approximately 6.3% of the sample goes to the ten largest clones.

The data are from a study of blood T cell repertoires in COVID-19 (dated by TCRdb to 2018 to 2020). Background on the whole study: Samples covering the acute and convalescent phases of COVID-19 were provided by collaborators in the United States, Italy and Spain. The prospective study material was composed of cDNA or gDNA derived from T cells, B-cell-depleted T cells, or PBMCs. The dataset comprised deeply sampled blood TCRbeta repertoires from subjects exposed to, actively infected with, or recovered from COVID-19. The repertoires were released in a freely available public database meant as a resource for research on the immune response to SARS-CoV-2. The samples were drawn from two sources: the first 160 participants of the ongoing ImmuneRACE study, and approximately 1,300 subjects contributed by 6 global collaborators. The sample metadata nearly always contained a de-identified subject ID, COVID-19 status, age in years and sex. Where HLA class I and class II types were available, the types were taken from metadata supplied by the sample provider, not from assay-based typing.

The CDR3 contains 18 residues, cysteine and phenylalanine counted. Here the CDR3 DNA is all that survives: 54 bases in frame from base 1. V ends up 6 bases short and J 6 bases short, with an unmatched junction base count of 16. According to the germline V gene, CDR1 reads MNHEY and CDR2 reads SVGEGT. General findings and caveats noted by the study authors: The quantity of clinical and demographic metadata differed by source and by participant and was supplied without curation.

Sequenced input: peripheral blood. The chain employs TRBV6-2 or TRBV6-3 and TRBJ2-4; the central 11 bases match TRBD1. The origin of this receptor is an elderly woman with active COVID-19. The DNA reads as follows: TGTGCCAGCAGCTCCCGCTGGACAGGGGGCGGTAGGGGAAACATTCAGTACTTC. It encodes CASSSRWTGGGRGNIQYF.